Listed below are T cell receptor beta chains from one sample, sequenced in a study of vaccination and CD4 T cells after COVID-19. These receptors' targets are unknown. In TCRdb, the PCR reads were re-called with MiXCR into one record per CDR3 protein. The sample has about 3,000 distinct CDR3 sequences; around 30% are singletons. The specimen comprised CD4+ T cells from blood, cultured in vitro, sampled after SARS-CoV-2 vaccination. These receptors all stem from a human donor who had recovered from COVID-19. CDR3s include the opening cysteine and the closing phenylalanine or tryptophan. Fields, in order: D gene, V gene, clone size, J gene, CDR3 protein, CDR3 DNA. A D gene is named only where the DNA matches it firmly. Not every row has a clone size; where given, it reads once, few, many or a size class.

NA,TRBV6-5,NA,TRBJ1-6,CASSLEVPGSSPLHF,TGTGCCAGCAGTTTAGAGGTCCCAGGGTCATCACCCCTCCACTTT
TRBD1,TRBV19,NA,TRBJ1-2,CASTPQQGAGDGYTF,TGTGCCAGTACCCCGCAACAGGGGGCGGGGGATGGCTACACCTTC
TRBD2,TRBV6-4,medium-sized,TRBJ2-1,CASSKYGLAGVGEQFF,TGTGCCAGCAGCAAATACGGACTAGCGGGGGTTGGTGAGCAGTTCTTC
NA,TRBV2,NA,TRBJ2-1,CASSADRYNEQFF,TGTGCCAGCAGCGCGGACCGTTACAATGAGCAGTTCTTC
NA,TRBV7-2,NA,TRBJ2-3,CASSLSLVEDTQYF,TGTGCCAGCAGCTTATCACTAGTAGAAGATACGCAGTATTTT
NA,TRBV7-3,medium-sized,TRBJ2-5,CASGRTGETQYF,TGTGCCAGCGGCAGAACAGGGGAGACCCAGTACTTC
NA,TRBV20-1,NA,TRBJ1-6,CSARDQGPLQSSYNSPLHF,TGCAGTGCTAGAGATCAGGGACCTCTACAGAGCTCCTATAATTCACCCCTCCACTTT
NA,TRBV19,NA,TRBJ2-1,CASNWGPLYNEQFF,TGTGCCAGTAATTGGGGCCCTCTGTACAATGAGCAGTTCTTC
NA,TRBV19,NA,TRBJ2-3,CASSSHRATDTQYF,TGTGCCAGTAGTAGCCACAGGGCCACAGATACGCAGTATTTT
NA,TRBV20-1,once,TRBJ1-1,CSAPRFNTEAFF,TGCAGTGCTCCCAGGTTTAACACTGAAGCTTTCTTT
NA,TRBV28,few,TRBJ2-1,CASSRWSAKYNEQFF,TGTGCCAGCAGCCGTTGGTCCGCCAAGTACAATGAGCAGTTCTTC
TRBD1,TRBV27,large,TRBJ2-5,CASSLGQGETQYF,TGTGCCAGCAGTTTAGGACAGGGAGAGACCCAGTACTTC
NA,TRBV7-3,few,TRBJ2-3,CASSLKGGDTQYF,TGTGCCAGCAGCTTAAAAGGGGGAGATACGCAGTATTTT